The clone carrying this T cell receptor beta chain was picked up a small number of times. The data stem from a study of T-cell memory formation after mild COVID-19. Study in general: Most TCR clusters belonged to a single donor.

The V end lost 3 bases, the J end lost 2 bases, and 15 bases lay between the germline ends. CDR1 and CDR2 (germline): KGHDR, SFDVKD. This CDR3 spans 16 amino acids. TCRdb recomputed calls from the 5' RACE reads with MiXCR, one row per CDR3 protein. The sample yields 470,000 or so distinct CDR3 sequences, about 20% seen once. Material for sequencing was PBMCs or a T cell subset sorted from them (not recorded which). This chain links TRBV24-1 with TRBJ2-5; a possible D gene is TRBD1 (5 bases). The clonotype comes from an adult woman who had mild COVID-19 (a few samples of this study predate the infection). Cell type and time point are not known. The CDR3: CATSDIGHIDQETQYF. The CDR3 DNA is TGTGCCACCAGTGATATCGGACACATAGATCAAGAGACCCAGTACTTC.